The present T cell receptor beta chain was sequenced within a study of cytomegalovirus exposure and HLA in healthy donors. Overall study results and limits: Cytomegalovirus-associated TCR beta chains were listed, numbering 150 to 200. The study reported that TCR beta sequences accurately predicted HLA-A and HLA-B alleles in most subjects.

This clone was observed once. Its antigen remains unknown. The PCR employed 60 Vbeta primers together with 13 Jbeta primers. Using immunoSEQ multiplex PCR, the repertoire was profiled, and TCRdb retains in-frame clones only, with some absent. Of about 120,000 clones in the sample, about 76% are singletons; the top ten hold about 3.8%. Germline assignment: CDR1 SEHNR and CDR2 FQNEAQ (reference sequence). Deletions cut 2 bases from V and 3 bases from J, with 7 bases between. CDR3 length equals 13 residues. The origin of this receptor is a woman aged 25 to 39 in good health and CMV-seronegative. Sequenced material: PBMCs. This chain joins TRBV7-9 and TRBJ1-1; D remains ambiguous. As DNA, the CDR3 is TGTGCCAGCAGCTTAAGCGAGTACACTGAAGCTTTCTTT. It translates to CASSLSEYTEAFF.